This TCR beta chain was identified during a study of T-cell memory formation after mild COVID-19. Broader study findings: In second-wave clones peaking day 37, SARS-CoV-2 specificity remained unconfirmed.

This clonotype was found a few times. The antigen remains unidentified. V was cut by 0 bases and J by 2 bases, with 6 bases left in between. Germline V gene data show CDR1 as SGHKS and CDR2 as YYEKEE (reference sequence). CDR3 length equals 14 residues. Employing constant-segment primers, 5'RACE generated TCR alpha and TCR beta cDNA libraries bearing sample barcodes and UMIs. TCRdb processed the 5' RACE reads anew with MiXCR; each CDR3 protein has one entry. Here the sample spans about half a million distinct CDR3 sequences, roughly 18% being singletons. The rearrangement joins TRBV5-5 to TRBJ1-3; no clear D. Source material: PBMCs or a T cell subset sorted from them (not recorded which). The sequence derives from an adult woman who had mild COVID-19 (a few samples of this study predate the infection). Cell type and time point are not known. The CDR3, as DNA: TGTGCCAGCAGCTTGGTTCCGCCTGGAAACACCATATATTTT. Encoded protein: CASSLVPPGNTIYF.